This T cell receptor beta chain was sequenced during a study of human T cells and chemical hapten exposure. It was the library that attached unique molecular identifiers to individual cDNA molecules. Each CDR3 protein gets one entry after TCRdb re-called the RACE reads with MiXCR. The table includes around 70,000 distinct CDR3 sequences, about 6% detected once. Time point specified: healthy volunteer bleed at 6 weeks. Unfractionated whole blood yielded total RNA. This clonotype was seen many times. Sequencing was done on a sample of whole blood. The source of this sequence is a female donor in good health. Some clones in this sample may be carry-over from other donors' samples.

The CDR3 is CASSLPRQGSEKLFF. The CDR3 DNA reads as TGTGCCAGCAGTTTACCCCGACAGGGCAGTGAAAAACTGTTTTTT. V usage is TRBV28 and J usage is TRBJ1-4; 7 positions agree with TRBD1. The CDR3 covers 15 residues. The ends lost 2 bases at V and 7 bases at J; junction bases unmatched: 7. In germline, CDR1 is MDHEN, CDR2 SYDVKM.